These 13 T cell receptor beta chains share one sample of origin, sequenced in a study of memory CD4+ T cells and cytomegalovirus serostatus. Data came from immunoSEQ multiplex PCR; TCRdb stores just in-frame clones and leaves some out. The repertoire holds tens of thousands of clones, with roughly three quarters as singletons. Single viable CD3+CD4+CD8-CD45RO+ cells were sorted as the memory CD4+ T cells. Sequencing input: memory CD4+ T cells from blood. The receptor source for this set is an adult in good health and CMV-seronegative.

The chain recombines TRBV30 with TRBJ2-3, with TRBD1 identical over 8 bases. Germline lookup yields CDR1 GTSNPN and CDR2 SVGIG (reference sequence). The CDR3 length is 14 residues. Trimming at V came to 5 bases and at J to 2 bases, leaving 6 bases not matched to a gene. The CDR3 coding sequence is TGTGCCTGGCAGCAGGACAGGGTCACAGATACGCAGTATTTT. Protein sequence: CAWQQDRVTDTQYF.

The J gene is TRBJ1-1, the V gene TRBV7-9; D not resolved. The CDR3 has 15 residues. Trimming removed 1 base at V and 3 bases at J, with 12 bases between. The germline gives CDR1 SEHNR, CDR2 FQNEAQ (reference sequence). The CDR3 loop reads CASSLVGERYTEAFF. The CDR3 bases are TGTGCCAGCAGCTTAGTTGGGGAGAGATACACTGAAGCTTTCTTT.

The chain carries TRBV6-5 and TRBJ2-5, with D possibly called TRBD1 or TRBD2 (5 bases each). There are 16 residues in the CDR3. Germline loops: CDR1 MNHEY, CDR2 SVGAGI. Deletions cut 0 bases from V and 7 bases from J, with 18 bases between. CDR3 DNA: TGTGCCAGCAGTTACTCGTCGGGCAGGCGTGGGGGGACCCAGTACTTC. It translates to CASSYSSGRRGGTQYF.

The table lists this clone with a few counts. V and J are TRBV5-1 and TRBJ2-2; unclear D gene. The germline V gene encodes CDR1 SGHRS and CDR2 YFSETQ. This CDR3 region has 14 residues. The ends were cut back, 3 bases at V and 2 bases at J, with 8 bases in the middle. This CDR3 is CASSSKSNTGELFF. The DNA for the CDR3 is TGCGCCAGCAGCTCGAAAAGCAACACCGGGGAGCTGTTTTTT.

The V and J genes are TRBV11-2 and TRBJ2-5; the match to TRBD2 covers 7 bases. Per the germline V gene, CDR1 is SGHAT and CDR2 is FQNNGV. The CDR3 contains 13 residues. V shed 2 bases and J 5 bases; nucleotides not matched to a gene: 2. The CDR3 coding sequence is TGTGCCAGCAGCTTATTGGGAGGGGAGACCCAGTACTTC. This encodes CASSLLGGETQYF.

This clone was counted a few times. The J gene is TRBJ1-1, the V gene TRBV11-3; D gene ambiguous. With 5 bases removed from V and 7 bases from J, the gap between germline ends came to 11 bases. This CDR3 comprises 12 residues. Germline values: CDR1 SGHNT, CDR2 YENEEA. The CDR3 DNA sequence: TGTGCCAGCAGCCGGGAGGGCGGTGAAGCTTTCTTT. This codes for CASSREGGEAFF.

CDR3 DNA: TGTGCCAGCAGTGAAGCTATGAGACAGGGGGAGACGGTTGGCAATCAGCCCCAGCATTTT. This encodes CASSEAMRQGETVGNQPQHF. This sequence joins TRBV2 and TRBJ1-5, with 9 bases that match TRBD1. J gave up 2 bases and V 0 bases, and 14 bases lay outside the gene matches. This CDR3 contains 20 residues. The V gene's germline CDR1 is SNHLY and CDR2 FYNNEI.

DNA of the CDR3: TGTGCCAGCAAGGAGATTATGGACCGAAACACCATATATTTT. It encodes CASKEIMDRNTIYF. The chain links TRBV28 to TRBJ1-3; no definite D call. This CDR3 region has 14 residues. CDR1 is MDHEN, CDR2 SYDVKM, per germline. Trimming cost V 7 bases and J 5 bases, with 15 bases left between them. Based on the CDR3 plus reference TRBV28 and TRBJ1-3, the full variable domain is DVKVTQSSRYLVKRTGEKVFLECVQDMDHENMFWYRQDPGLGLRLIYFSYDVKMKEKGDIPEGYSVSREKKERFSLILESASTNQTSMYLCASKEIMDRNTIYFGEGSWLTVV.

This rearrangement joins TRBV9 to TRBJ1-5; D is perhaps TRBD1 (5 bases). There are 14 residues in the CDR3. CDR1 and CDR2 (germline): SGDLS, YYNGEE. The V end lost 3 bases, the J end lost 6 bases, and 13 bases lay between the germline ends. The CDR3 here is CASSEGLTSQPQHF. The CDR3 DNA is TGTGCCAGCAGCGAGGGACTCACGAGTCAGCCCCAGCATTTT.

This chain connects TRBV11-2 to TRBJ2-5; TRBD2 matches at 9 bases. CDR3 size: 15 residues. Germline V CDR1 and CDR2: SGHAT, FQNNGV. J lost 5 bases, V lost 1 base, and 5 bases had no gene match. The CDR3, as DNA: TGTGCCAGCAGCTTAGCTAGCGCGGGAGGGGAGACCCAGTACTTC. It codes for CASSLASAGGETQYF.

CDR3 amino acids: CASSFGGQYEQYF. CDR3 DNA: TGTGCCAGCAGCTTCGGGGGCCAATACGAGCAGTACTTC. The V call is TRBV11-3, the J call TRBJ2-7; D may be TRBD1 or TRBD2 (6 bases each). V was pared by 3 bases and J by 4 bases, with 10 bases between. The CDR3 has 13 residues. Germline-derived CDR1 and CDR2 are SGHNT and YENEEA. The variable domain in full, completed from reference TRBV11-3 and TRBJ2-7, reads EAGVVQSPRYKIIEKKQPVAFWCNPISGHNTLYWYLQNLGQGPELLIRYENEEAVDDSQLPKDRFSAERLKGVDSTLKIQPAELGDSAVYLCASSFGGQYEQYFGPGTRLTVT.

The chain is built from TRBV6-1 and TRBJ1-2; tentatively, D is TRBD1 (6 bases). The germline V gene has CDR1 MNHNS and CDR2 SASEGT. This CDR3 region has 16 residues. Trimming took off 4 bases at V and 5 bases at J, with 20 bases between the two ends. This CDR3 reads CASSAGGAGFGYGYTF. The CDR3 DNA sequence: TGTGCCAGCAGTGCTGGGGGCGCAGGATTTGGGTATGGCTACACCTTC.

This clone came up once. Written as DNA, the CDR3 is TGTGCCAGTGGGGAGCGGGGATCGGTCGACGAGCAGTACTTC. Translation: CASGERGSVDEQYF. The chain couples TRBV9 to TRBJ2-7; 7 bases align to TRBD2. Per germline, CDR1 SGDLS and CDR2 YYNGEE. CDR3 length: 14 amino acids. V shed 8 bases, J shed 5 bases, and the junction held 13 bases outside the gene matches.